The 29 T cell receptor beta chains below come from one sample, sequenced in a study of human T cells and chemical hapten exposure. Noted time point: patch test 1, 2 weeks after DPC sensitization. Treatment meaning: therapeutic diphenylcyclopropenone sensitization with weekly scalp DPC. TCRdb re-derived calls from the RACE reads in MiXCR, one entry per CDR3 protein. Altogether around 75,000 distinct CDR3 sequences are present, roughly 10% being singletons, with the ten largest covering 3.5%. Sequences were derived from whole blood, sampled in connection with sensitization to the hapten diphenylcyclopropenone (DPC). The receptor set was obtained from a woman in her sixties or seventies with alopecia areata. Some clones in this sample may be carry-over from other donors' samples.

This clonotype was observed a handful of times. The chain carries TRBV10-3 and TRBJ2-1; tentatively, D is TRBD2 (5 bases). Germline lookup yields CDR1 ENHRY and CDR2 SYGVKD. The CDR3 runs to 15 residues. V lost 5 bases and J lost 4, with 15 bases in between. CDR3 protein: CAISTSLLVYNEQFF. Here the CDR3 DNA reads TGTGCCATCAGTACCTCTTTACTAGTTTACAATGAGCAGTTCTTC.

This CDR3 is CASSIERGDSYEQYF. CDR3 sequence (DNA): TGTGCCAGTAGTATTGAGCGGGGGGACTCCTACGAGCAGTACTTC. The chain employs TRBV19 and TRBJ2-7; 9 bases agree with TRBD2. CDR1 is LNHDA, CDR2 SQIVND, per germline (reference sequence). V was clipped by 3 bases and J by 0 bases; unmatched bases: 3. The CDR3 extends over 15 amino acids.

The CDR3 DNA reads TGCGCCAGCAGCCAAGGACAGACAAACTATGGCTACACCTTC. The encoded protein is CASSQGQTNYGYTF. V is TRBV5-1 and J is TRBJ1-2; TRBD1 might be the D (6 bases). From germline, CDR1 is SGHRS and CDR2 YFSETQ. V was cut by 4 bases and J by 2 bases, with 12 bases left in between. This CDR3 spans 14 amino acids.

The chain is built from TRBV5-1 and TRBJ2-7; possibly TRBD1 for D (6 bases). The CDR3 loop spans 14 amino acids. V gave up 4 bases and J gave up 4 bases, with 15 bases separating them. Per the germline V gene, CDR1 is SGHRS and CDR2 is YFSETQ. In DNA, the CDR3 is TGCGCCAGCAGCACAGGGACAACAACGTACGAGCAGTACTTC. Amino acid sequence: CASSTGTTTYEQYF.

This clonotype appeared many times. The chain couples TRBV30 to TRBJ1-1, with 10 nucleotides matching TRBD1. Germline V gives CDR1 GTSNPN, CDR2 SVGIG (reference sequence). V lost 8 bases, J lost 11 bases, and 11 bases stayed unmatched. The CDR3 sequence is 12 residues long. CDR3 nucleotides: TGTGCCGCCGGACAGGGGGGAACGTTGGCTTTCTTT. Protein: CAAGQGGTLAFF.

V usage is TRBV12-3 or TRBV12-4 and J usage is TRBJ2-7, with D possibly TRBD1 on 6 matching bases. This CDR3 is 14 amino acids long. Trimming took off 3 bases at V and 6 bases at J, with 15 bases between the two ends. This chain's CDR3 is CASSFGQGFFEQYF. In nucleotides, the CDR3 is TGTGCCAGCAGTTTCGGTCAGGGGTTTTTCGAGCAGTACTTC.

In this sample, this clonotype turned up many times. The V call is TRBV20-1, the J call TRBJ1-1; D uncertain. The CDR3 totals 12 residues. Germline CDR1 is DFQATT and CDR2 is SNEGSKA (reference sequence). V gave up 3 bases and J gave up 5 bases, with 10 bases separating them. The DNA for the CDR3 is TGCAGTGCTAGCAATAGTCGTACTGAAGCTTTCTTT. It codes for CSASNSRTEAFF.

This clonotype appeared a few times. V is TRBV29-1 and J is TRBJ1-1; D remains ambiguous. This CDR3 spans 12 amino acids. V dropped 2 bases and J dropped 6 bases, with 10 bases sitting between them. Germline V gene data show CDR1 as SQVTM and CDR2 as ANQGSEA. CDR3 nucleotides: TGCAGCGTTGAAAAGTCGTCCCCTGAAGCTTTCTTT. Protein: CSVEKSSPEAFF.

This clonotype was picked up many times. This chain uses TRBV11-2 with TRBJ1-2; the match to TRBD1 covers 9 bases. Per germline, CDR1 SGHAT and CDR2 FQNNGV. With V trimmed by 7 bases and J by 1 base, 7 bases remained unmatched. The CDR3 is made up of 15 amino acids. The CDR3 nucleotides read TGTGCCAGCAAATTACAGGGGGCGGATAACTATGGCTACACCTTC. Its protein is CASKLQGADNYGYTF.

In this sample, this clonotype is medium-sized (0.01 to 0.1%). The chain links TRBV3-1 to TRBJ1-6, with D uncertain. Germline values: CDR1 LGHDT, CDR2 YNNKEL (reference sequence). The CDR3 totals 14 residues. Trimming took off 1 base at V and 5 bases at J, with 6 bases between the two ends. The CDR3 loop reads CASSQGRDNSPLHF. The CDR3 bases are TGTGCCAGCAGCCAAGGGCGGGATAATTCACCCCTCCACTTT.

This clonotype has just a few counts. In DNA, the CDR3 is TGTGCCAGCAGAGGGACAGCCACCCGGGCCCAGCATTTT. Residues: CASRGTATRAQHF. V usage is TRBV2 and J usage is TRBJ1-5; 7 bases line up with TRBD1. Germline V gives CDR1 SNHLY, CDR2 FYNNEI. V was clipped by 6 bases and J by 11 bases; unmatched bases: 10. The CDR3 is made up of 13 amino acids.

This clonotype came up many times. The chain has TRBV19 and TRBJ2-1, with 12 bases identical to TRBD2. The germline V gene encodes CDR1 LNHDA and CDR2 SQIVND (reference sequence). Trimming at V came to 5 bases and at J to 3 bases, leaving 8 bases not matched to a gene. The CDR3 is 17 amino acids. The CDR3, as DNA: TGTGCCAGTAGTGTGAGGCGACTAGCGGGGGACTACAATGAGCAGTTCTTC. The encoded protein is CASSVRRLAGDYNEQFF.

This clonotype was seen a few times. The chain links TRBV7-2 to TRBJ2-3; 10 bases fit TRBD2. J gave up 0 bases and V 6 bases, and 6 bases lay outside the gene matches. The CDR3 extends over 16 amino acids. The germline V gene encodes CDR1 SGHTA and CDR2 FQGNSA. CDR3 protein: CASSWTSGASTDTQYF. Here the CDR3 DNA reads TGTGCCAGCAGTTGGACTAGCGGCGCCAGCACAGATACGCAGTATTTT.

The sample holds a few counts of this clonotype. The CDR3 reads CASSLITGNYGYTF. Here the CDR3 DNA reads TGCGCCAGCAGCCTAATCACAGGGAACTATGGCTACACCTTC. J is TRBJ1-2 and V is TRBV5-1; D is perhaps TRBD1 (6 bases). Germline V gives CDR1 SGHRS, CDR2 YFSETQ. V was cut by 4 bases and J by 2 bases, with 12 bases left in between. The CDR3 contains 14 residues.

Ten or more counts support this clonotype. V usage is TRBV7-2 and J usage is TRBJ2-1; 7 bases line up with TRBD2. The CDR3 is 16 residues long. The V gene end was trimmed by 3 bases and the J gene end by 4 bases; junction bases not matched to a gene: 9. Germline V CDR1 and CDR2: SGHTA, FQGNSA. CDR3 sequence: CASSLFNGGFYNEQFF. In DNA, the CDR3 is TGTGCCAGCAGCTTGTTTAACGGGGGGTTTTACAATGAGCAGTTCTTC.

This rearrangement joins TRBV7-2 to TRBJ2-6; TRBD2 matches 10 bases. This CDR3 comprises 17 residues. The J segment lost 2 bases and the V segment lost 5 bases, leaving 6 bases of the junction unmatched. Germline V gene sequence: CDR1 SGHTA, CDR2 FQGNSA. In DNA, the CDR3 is TGTGCCAGCAGCCCTCTAGCGGGGGCCGCTGGGGCCAACGTCCTGACTTTC. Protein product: CASSPLAGAAGANVLTF.

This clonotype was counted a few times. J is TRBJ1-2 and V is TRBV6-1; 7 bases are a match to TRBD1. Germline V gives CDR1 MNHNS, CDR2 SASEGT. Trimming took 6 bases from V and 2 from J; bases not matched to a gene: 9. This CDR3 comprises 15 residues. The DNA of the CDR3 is TGTGCCAGCAGCCTACAGGGGCTGTTGAACTATGGCTACACCTTC. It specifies CASSLQGLLNYGYTF.

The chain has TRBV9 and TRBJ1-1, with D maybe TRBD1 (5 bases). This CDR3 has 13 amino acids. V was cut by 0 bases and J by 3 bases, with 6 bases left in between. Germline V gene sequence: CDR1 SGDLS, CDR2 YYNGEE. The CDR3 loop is CASSVGGYTEAFF. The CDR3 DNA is TGTGCCAGCAGCGTAGGGGGGTACACTGAAGCTTTCTTT.

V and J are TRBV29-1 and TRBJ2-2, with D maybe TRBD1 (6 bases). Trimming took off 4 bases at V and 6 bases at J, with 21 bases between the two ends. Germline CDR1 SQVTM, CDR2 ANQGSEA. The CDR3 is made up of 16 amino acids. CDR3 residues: CSVGKIGRGFAGELFF. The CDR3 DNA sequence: TGCAGCGTTGGTAAAATAGGCAGGGGTTTCGCCGGGGAGCTGTTTTTT.

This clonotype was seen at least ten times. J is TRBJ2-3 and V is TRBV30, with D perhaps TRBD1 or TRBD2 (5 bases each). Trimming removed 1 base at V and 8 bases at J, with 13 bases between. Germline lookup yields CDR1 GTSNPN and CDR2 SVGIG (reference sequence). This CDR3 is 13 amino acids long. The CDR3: CAWSAMGTGTQYF. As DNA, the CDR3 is TGTGCCTGGAGTGCGATGGGGACGGGTACGCAGTATTTT.

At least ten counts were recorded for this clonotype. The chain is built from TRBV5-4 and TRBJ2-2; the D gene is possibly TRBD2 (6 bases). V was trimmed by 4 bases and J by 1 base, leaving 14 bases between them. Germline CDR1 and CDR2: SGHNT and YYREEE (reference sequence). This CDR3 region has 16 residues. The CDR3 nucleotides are TGTGCCAGCAGCCCCCACGCGGGGATGAACACCGGGGAGCTGTTTTTT. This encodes CASSPHAGMNTGELFF. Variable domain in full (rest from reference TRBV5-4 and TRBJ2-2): ETGVTQSPTHLIKTRGQQVTLRCSSQSGHNTVSWYQQALGQGPQFIFQYYREEENGRGNFPPRFSGLQFPNYSSELNVNALELDDSALYLCASSPHAGMNTGELFFGEGSRLTVL.

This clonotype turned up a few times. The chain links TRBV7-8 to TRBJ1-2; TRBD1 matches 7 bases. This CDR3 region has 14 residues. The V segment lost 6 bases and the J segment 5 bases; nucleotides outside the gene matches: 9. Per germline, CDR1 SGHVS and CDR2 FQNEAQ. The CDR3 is CASSTSGGSYGYTF. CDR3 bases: TGTGCCAGCAGTACATCAGGGGGTTCTTATGGCTACACCTTC.

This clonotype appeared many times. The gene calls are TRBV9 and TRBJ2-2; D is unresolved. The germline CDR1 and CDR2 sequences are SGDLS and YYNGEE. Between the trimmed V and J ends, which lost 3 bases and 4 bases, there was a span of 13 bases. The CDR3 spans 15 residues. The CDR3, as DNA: TGTGCCAGCAGCGCGATCAATTCGTTCACCGGGGAGCTGTTTTTT. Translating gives CASSAINSFTGELFF.

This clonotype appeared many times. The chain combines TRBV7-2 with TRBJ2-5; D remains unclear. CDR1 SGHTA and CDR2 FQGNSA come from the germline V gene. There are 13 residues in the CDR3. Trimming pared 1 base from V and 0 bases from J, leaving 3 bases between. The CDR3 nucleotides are TGTGCCAGCAGCTTAGTGGACCAAGAGACCCAGTACTTC. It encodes CASSLVDQETQYF. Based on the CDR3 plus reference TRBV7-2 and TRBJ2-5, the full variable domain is GAGVSQSPSNKVTEKGKDVELRCDPISGHTALYWYRQSLGQGLEFLIYFQGNSAPDKSGLPSDRFSAERTGGSVSTLTIQRTQQEDSAVYLCASSLVDQETQYFGPGTRLLVL.

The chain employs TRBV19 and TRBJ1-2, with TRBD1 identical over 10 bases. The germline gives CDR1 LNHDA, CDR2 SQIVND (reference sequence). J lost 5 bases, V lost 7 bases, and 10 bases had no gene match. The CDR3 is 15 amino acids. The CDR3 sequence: CASTAGQGQGYGYTF. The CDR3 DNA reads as TGTGCCAGTACCGCGGGGCAGGGACAGGGGTATGGCTACACCTTC.

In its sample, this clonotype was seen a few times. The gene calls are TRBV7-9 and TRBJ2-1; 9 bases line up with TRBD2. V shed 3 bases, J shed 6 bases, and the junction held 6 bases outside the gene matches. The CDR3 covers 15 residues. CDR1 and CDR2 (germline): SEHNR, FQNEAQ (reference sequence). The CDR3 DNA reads TGTGCCAGCAGCTTGGGTAGCGGGGGTCCCAATGAGCAGTTCTTC. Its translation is CASSLGSGGPNEQFF.

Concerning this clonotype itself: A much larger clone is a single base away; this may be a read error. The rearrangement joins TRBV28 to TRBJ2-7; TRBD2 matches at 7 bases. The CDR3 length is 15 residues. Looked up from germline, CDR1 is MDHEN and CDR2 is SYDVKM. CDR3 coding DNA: TGTACCAGCAGTTCCTCCGGGACTACCCGCTACGAGCAGTACTTC. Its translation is CTSSSSGTTRYEQYF.

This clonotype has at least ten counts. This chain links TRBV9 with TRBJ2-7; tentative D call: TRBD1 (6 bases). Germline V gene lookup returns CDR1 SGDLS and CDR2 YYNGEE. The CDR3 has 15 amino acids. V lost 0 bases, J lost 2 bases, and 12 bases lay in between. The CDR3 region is CASSVGLGAAYEQYF. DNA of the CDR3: TGTGCCAGCAGCGTAGGTCTGGGGGCGGCCTACGAGCAGTACTTC. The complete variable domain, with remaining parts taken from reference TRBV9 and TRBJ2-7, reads DSGVTQTPKHLITATGQRVTLRCSPRSGDLSVYWYQQSLDQGLQFLIQYYNGEERAKGNILERFSAQQFPDLHSELNLSSLELGDSALYFCASSVGLGAAYEQYFGPGTRLTVT.

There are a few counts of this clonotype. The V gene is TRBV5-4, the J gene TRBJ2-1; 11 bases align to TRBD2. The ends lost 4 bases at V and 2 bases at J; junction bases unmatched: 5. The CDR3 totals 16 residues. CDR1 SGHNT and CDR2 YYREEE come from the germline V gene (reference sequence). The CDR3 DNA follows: TGTGCCAGCAGCCAACTTAGCGGGGGGGCCTACAATGAGCAGTTCTTC. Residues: CASSQLSGGAYNEQFF.